A selection of T cell receptor beta chains follows, all from one sample in a study of T cells in Graves' hyperthyroidism and ophthalmopathy. TCRdb analysed the multiplex PCR reads with MiXCR anew, one entry per CDR3 protein. The sample shows fewer than 500,000 distinct CDR3 sequences, roughly 15% of them seen only once. The sequencing sample was made of blood. These receptors were obtained from a man between 18 and 29 years old with Graves' ophthalmopathy. Each CDR3 is given with its conserved first and last residue. D genes are given only for firm matches. Rows give clone size only sometimes, using once, few, many, or a class for an expanded clone.

v_call	j_call	clone_size	d_call	cdr3_nt	cdr3_aa
TRBV2	TRBJ2-5	NA	NA	TGTGCCAGCAGTTCACCGGGAGAAGAGGCCCAGTACTTC	CASSSPGEEAQYF
TRBV11-2	TRBJ2-4	many	TRBD2	TGTGCCAGCAGCTTAGGGGGACTAGCGGTAGCCAAAAACATTCAGTACTTC	CASSLGGLAVAKNIQYF
TRBV6-1	TRBJ1-3	many	TRBD1	TGTGCCAGCACTAGACAGGGGGCAGAAAACACCATATATTTT	CASTRQGAENTIYF
TRBV5-1	TRBJ2-3	many	NA	TGCGCCAGCGGGGAACCCACAGATACGCAGTATTTT	CASGEPTDTQYF
TRBV29-1	TRBJ2-1	many	NA	TGCAGCGTTGAAATTGCGGACACTCACACCTACAATGAGCAGTTCTTC	CSVEIADTHTYNEQFF
TRBV12-3/TRBV12-4	TRBJ2-4	many	NA	TGTGCCAGCAGTTTGCGTAATATAGCCAAAAACATTCAGTACTTC	CASSLRNIAKNIQYF
TRBV6-2/TRBV6-3	TRBJ2-7	many	TRBD1	TGTGCCAGCAGTCAACAAGGGACAGCGGAGTACTACGAGCAGTACTTC	CASSQQGTAEYYEQYF
TRBV7-8	TRBJ1-3	NA	TRBD1	TGTGCCAGCAGCTTAGGAGGCGCTTCAGGGGGAGCTGGAAACACCATATATTTT	CASSLGGASGGAGNTIYF
TRBV10-3	TRBJ2-7	many	NA	TGTGCCATCAGTGACTGGGACGGACCCTACGAGCAGTACTTC	CAISDWDGPYEQYF
TRBV6-1	TRBJ1-1	many	NA	TGTGCCAGCAGTGAAGAGGGTTACACTGAAGCTTTCTTT	CASSEEGYTEAFF
TRBV15	TRBJ1-5	NA	NA	TGTGCCACCAGCAGAGATGGGCAGGGCATAAGCAATCAGCCCCAGCATTTT	CATSRDGQGISNQPQHF
TRBV20-1	TRBJ2-7	many	NA	TGCAGTGCCCCCCGGGGGATGAGCTCCTACGAGCAGTACTTC	CSAPRGMSSYEQYF
TRBV6-1	TRBJ2-7	few	TRBD1	TGTGCCAGCAGTGAAATTGTACAGGGGCACTACGAGCAGTACTTC	CASSEIVQGHYEQYF
TRBV18	TRBJ1-1	many	NA	TGTGCCAGCTCACCTCGACGCTCAGAAGCTTTCTTT	CASSPRRSEAFF
TRBV24-1	TRBJ2-3	NA	NA	TGTGCCACCTCGGGCCACGCCACAGATACGCAGTATTTT	CATSGHATDTQYF
TRBV20-1	TRBJ1-3	many	NA	TGCAGTGCTAGAGATTGGAACAGCCCCTCTGGAAACACCATATATTTT	CSARDWNSPSGNTIYF
TRBV27	TRBJ1-6	few	NA	TGTGCCAGCAGTTTAACAGGGCCTTGGTCACCCCTCCACTTT	CASSLTGPWSPLHF
TRBV12-3/TRBV12-4	TRBJ2-3	NA	TRBD2	TGTGCCAGCAGCCCTACTTTGCGGGGGTCCACAGATACGCAGTATTTT	CASSPTLRGSTDTQYF
TRBV6-1	TRBJ2-7	NA	TRBD2	TGTGCCAGCAGCCGCAGCGGGGTCCCTCCCTACGAGCAGTACTTC	CASSRSGVPPYEQYF
TRBV19	TRBJ1-5	NA	TRBD1	TGTGCCAGTAGCCGGGACAGGGCACCATTACCCCAGCATTTT	CASSRDRAPLPQHF
TRBV12-3/TRBV12-4	TRBJ1-2	many	NA	TGTGCCAGCAGTCTTACCAAGTACAGGGAGACCGGATATGGCTACACCTTC	CASSLTKYRETGYGYTF
TRBV27	TRBJ2-1	few	TRBD2	TGTGCCAGCAGTTCCGCCGGGACTAGTCTTAATGAGCAGTTCTTC	CASSSAGTSLNEQFF
TRBV6-5	TRBJ1-4	few	NA	TGTGCCAGCAGTTATCGAGGGGATAAACTGTTTTTT	CASSYRGDKLFF
TRBV19	TRBJ2-1	NA	TRBD1	TGTGCCAGTACCAGGGACAGGGGGCTTGAGCAGTTCTTC	CASTRDRGLEQFF
TRBV19	TRBJ1-2	NA	NA	TGTGCCAGTCGGGGGCCCGCCGACTTTCCTGGGGGCTACACCTTC	CASRGPADFPGGYTF
TRBV6-1	TRBJ1-3	few	TRBD1	TGTGCCAGCAGTCCAGATGCACAGGGGTACACCATATATTTT	CASSPDAQGYTIYF
TRBV2	TRBJ2-2	many	TRBD1	TGTGCCAGCAGACCCGGGACAGGGGTCACCGGGGAGCTGTTTTTT	CASRPGTGVTGELFF
TRBV18	TRBJ2-1	many	TRBD2	TGTGCCAGCTCACCAGGGGAGGGGTACGGCTACAATGAGCAGTTCTTC	CASSPGEGYGYNEQFF
TRBV24-1	TRBJ1-2	many	NA	TGTGCCACCCCTACAGGGCAAATCCATAACTATGGCTACACCTTC	CATPTGQIHNYGYTF
TRBV20-1	TRBJ2-4	many	NA	TGCAGTGCTTCCACTAGCTTCGGAAACATTCAGTACTTC	CSASTSFGNIQYF
TRBV7-9	TRBJ1-5	few	TRBD1	TGTGCCAGCAGCTATACAGGGGACCAGCCCCAGCATTTT	CASSYTGDQPQHF
TRBV10-2	TRBJ2-3	many	TRBD2	TGCGCCAGCAGTGAAACTAGCGGTACGCAGTATTTT	CASSETSGTQYF
TRBV30	TRBJ2-7	many	TRBD2	TGTGCCTGGACGGGACTAGTTCCCTACGAGCAGTACTTC	CAWTGLVPYEQYF
TRBV7-9	TRBJ2-7	many	TRBD1	TGTGCCAGCAGCTTAGGAAAGGCGACAGGGGGGCAGTACTTC	CASSLGKATGGQYF
TRBV6-1	TRBJ2-3	few	NA	TGTGCCAGCAGTGAAGTCGGGGGGCTGGATACGCAGTATTTT	CASSEVGGLDTQYF
TRBV11-2	TRBJ1-2	NA	TRBD1	TGTGCCAGCAGCTTGGGACAGGTTATTTATAACTATGGCTACACCTTC	CASSLGQVIYNYGYTF
TRBV7-9	TRBJ2-5	few	NA	TGTGCCAGCAGCTTGGTGGGGACCCAGTACTTC	CASSLVGTQYF
TRBV20-1	TRBJ1-4	few	TRBD1	TGCAGTGCCACAGGGGGGGCGACTAATGAAAAACTGTTTTTT	CSATGGATNEKLFF
TRBV7-9	TRBJ1-2	many	TRBD1	TGTGCCAGCAGCTTAGGGCCAGGGACAGATTATGGCTACACCTTC	CASSLGPGTDYGYTF
TRBV7-6	TRBJ1-6	many	TRBD1	TGTGCCAGCAGCTCCCCAGGGGGCAGTAATTCACCCCTCCACTTT	CASSSPGGSNSPLHF
TRBV6-1	TRBJ1-5	many	TRBD1	TGTGCCAGCAGTAGGACAGGGATTAGCAATCAGCCCCAGCATTTT	CASSRTGISNQPQHF